The sample holds a few counts of the clone carrying this T cell receptor beta chain. What it binds is unknown. The sample is drawn from a study of T cell repertoires in aging, cancer and after chemotherapy. Study background: Donor ages fell into six groups from 30 or younger up to 70 or older. Chronic lymphocytic leukemia patients on fludarabine- or bendamustine-based regimens gave paired samples before and after chemotherapy. Study findings and constraints: Immunological memory after chemotherapy cannot be judged from the repertoire data.

The template was genomic DNA from peripheral blood, not RNA. CDR3 length: 12 amino acids. Germline V gene lookup returns CDR1 KGHDR and CDR2 SFDVKD. Trimming cost V 9 bases and J 5 bases; bases outside gene matches: 4. Multiplex touch-down PCR with TRB-A/B primers amplified rearranged V-D-J TRB sequences. MiXCR was run by TCRdb on the multiplex PCR reads, yielding one entry per CDR3 protein. The sample records fewer than 6,000 distinct CDR3 sequences, 35% to 55% being singletons. This receptor was obtained from a human donor with a blood cancer. Sequencing was performed on blood. The chain has TRBV24-1 and TRBJ2-5; the match to TRBD2 covers 8 bases. CDR3 region: CATEGLEETQYF. As DNA, the CDR3 is TGTGCCACCGAGGGACTAGAGGAGACCCAGTACTTC.